Each of the 15 T cell receptor beta chains below was sequenced from the same sample in a study of blood T cells in healthy people across ages. Then a second PCR, running about 7 to 11 cycles, was carried out with a sample-barcoded 5' primer and a J-beta primer mix. TCRdb redid the calling of the 5' RACE reads with MiXCR, one entry per CDR3 protein. The sample includes 550,000 to 800,000 distinct CDR3 sequences, about 34% seen only once; the top ten take approximately 15%. Sequenced material: blood. The receptors here all came from a woman older than 75 in good health.

V gene TRBV28 combines with J gene TRBJ2-7; D not certain. Per germline, CDR1 MDHEN and CDR2 SYDVKM. This CDR3 has 14 residues. V gave up 6 bases and J gave up 1 base, with 13 bases separating them. The CDR3 protein is CASRVPGGSYEQYF. For the CDR3, the DNA is TGTGCCAGCAGGGTGCCCGGTGGATCCTACGAGCAGTACTTC.

This clonotype occurred many times. The rearrangement joins TRBV20-1 to TRBJ2-1, with 9 positions matching TRBD2. In germline, CDR1 is DFQATT, CDR2 SNEGSKA (reference sequence). J gave up 0 bases and V 6 bases, and 12 bases lay outside the gene matches. This CDR3 has 17 residues. DNA for the CDR3: TGCAGTGCCCCCGTGGTAGCGGGGGCTAGCTCCTACAATGAGCAGTTCTTC. This translates into CSAPVVAGASSYNEQFF.

This clonotype was seen a handful of times. The chain carries TRBV19 and TRBJ2-7; D may be TRBD1 or TRBD2 (5 bases each). The CDR3 length is 15 residues. Trimming cost V 10 bases and J 7 bases, with 26 bases left between them. CDR1 and CDR2 (germline): LNHDA, SQIVND (reference sequence). CDR3 bases: TGTGCCACCAGGGATCGGGCGGGCACCCTAGGAGAGCAGTACTTC. This translates into CATRDRAGTLGEQYF.

This clonotype was picked up many times. The chain couples TRBV20-1 to TRBJ2-3; no reliable D call. Germline assignment: CDR1 DFQATT and CDR2 SNEGSKA (reference sequence). The V and J ends lost 6 bases and 1 base respectively, with 14 bases between them. This CDR3 has 14 amino acids. CDR3 sequence reads: CSAIKSQGTDTQYF. CDR3 nucleotides: TGCAGTGCCATCAAATCGCAGGGCACAGATACGCAGTATTTT.

This rearrangement joins TRBV11-3 to TRBJ2-2, with a tentative D call TRBD1 (6 bases). V was cut by 4 bases and J by 5 bases, with 17 bases left in between. CDR1 and CDR2 from the germline V gene are SGHNT and YENEEA. The CDR3 length is 16 residues. CDR3 DNA sequence: TGTGCCAGCAGCTCAGGGGCCGAGGGTAGGACCGGGGAGCTGTTTTTT. It encodes CASSSGAEGRTGELFF.

V gene TRBV5-6 combines with J gene TRBJ2-3, with 8 bases lining up with TRBD2. The CDR3 is made up of 15 amino acids. CDR1 SGHDT and CDR2 YYEEEE come from the germline V gene. The J segment lost 5 bases and the V segment lost 2 bases, leaving 7 bases of the junction unmatched. The CDR3 protein is CASSFPGGSQDTQYF. The CDR3 DNA reads as TGTGCCAGCAGCTTCCCGGGGGGGTCACAAGATACGCAGTATTTT.

Remarks on this clonotype: It is likely a read error, because the conserved phenylalanine at the end of the CDR3 is missing. The chain employs TRBV12-3 or TRBV12-4 and TRBJ2-5; D is possibly TRBD2 (7 bases). The CDR3 contains 18 residues. Trimming pared 5 bases from V and 11 bases from J, leaving 33 bases between. The CDR3 is CASSRLRGGALVSNEQYC. The CDR3 bases are TGTGCCAGCAGTCGGCTTCGAGGGGGGGCTTTGGTCTCCAATGAGCAGTACTGC.

Notes on this clonotype: This may be a read error, as it is one base from a much larger clone. V usage is TRBV7-3 and J usage is TRBJ2-1, with TRBD1 as a possible D gene (6 bases). Germline loops: CDR1 SGHTA, CDR2 FQGTGA. V gave up 5 bases and J gave up 10 bases, with 15 bases separating them. This CDR3 has 13 amino acids. The CDR3 DNA reads TGTGCCAGCAGCCCTCACCAGGGGTACGAGCAGTTCTTC. This translates into CASSPHQGYEQFF.

This clonotype has a count of ten or more. The V call is TRBV20-1, the J call TRBJ2-5; D is possibly TRBD2 (6 bases). This CDR3 region has 14 residues. The germline V gene has CDR1 DFQATT and CDR2 SNEGSKA (reference sequence). V was shortened by 5 bases and J by 2 bases, with 15 bases between the two germline ends. The CDR3 nucleotides are TGCAGTGCTCCGGGGAGGCGCCCACAAGAGACCCAGTACTTC. This sequence encodes CSAPGRRPQETQYF.

Many counts were recorded for this clonotype. The rearrangement links TRBV13 to TRBJ2-7; 8 bases match TRBD1. V trimming: 1 base; J trimming: 2 bases; junction bases outside the gene matches: 4. The CDR3 contains 15 residues. Germline V gene data show CDR1 as PRHDT and CDR2 as FYEKMQ (reference sequence). Here the CDR3 reads CASSLVGTGAYEQYF. CDR3 in DNA: TGTGCCAGCAGCTTAGTTGGGACAGGAGCCTACGAGCAGTACTTC.

This clonotype showed up just a few times. The gene calls are TRBV4-3 and TRBJ1-4; D remains unclear. Germline V gene lookup returns CDR1 LGHNA and CDR2 YSLEER. This CDR3 is 16 amino acids long. Trimming took off 4 bases at V and 5 bases at J, with 17 bases between the two ends. CDR3 loop: CASSRQTPPANEKLFF. The CDR3 nucleotides are TGCGCCAGCAGCCGCCAGACACCACCCGCGAATGAAAAACTGTTTTTT.

In this sample, this clonotype turned up many times. As DNA, the CDR3 is TGTGCCACCAGCAGTAGATCGGGACAGGGAGGCCAGCCCCAGCATTTT. This sequence encodes CATSSRSGQGGQPQHF. The gene calls are TRBV15 and TRBJ1-5; the match to TRBD1 covers 9 bases. From germline, CDR1 is LNHNV and CDR2 YYDKDF (reference sequence). V lost 3 bases, J lost 7 bases, and 10 bases stayed unmatched. The CDR3 loop spans 16 amino acids.

This chain links TRBV27 with TRBJ2-7; TRBD1 agrees at 7 bases. Germline CDR1 MNHEY, CDR2 SMNVEV (reference sequence). V gave up 6 bases and J gave up 5 bases; unmatched junction bases: 13. The CDR3 length is 15 residues. This CDR3 is CASRPRDSDIHEQYF. Here the CDR3 DNA reads TGTGCCAGCAGGCCCCGGGACAGCGACATTCACGAGCAGTACTTC.

The V call is TRBV21-1, the J call TRBJ2-7; TRBD1 was called by the table and not checked on the DNA. TRBV21-1 counts as a pseudogene. The CDR3 spans 17 residues. For the CDR3, the DNA is TGTGCCAGCACCTTCTCTGGGGGGGGGACAGGGTTCTACGAGCAGTACTTC. This sequence encodes CASTFSGGGTGFYEQYF.

This clonotype was counted ten times or more. The chain is built from TRBV27 and TRBJ2-1; no definite D call. Germline V gene sequence: CDR1 MNHEY, CDR2 SMNVEV (reference sequence). The CDR3 covers 17 residues. Trimming left V 2 bases short and J 2 bases short, with 16 bases between. The CDR3 coding sequence is TGTGCCAGCAGTTTAAGGGCGGCGGTCAGTCCCTACAATGAGCAGTTCTTC. This gives the protein CASSLRAAVSPYNEQFF.